The 29 T cell receptor beta chains listed next were all sequenced from one sample in a study of blood T cell repertoires in COVID-19. The protocol was immunoSEQ multiplex PCR, while the TCRdb copy is restricted to in-frame clones and leaves out a portion. Among 300,000 or so clones, around 92% were seen once, and the ten largest hold roughly 2.9%. Sequences were obtained from PBMCs or T cells enriched from blood (not recorded which). The receptors were sampled from a woman between 50 and 59 years old who had been exposed to COVID-19.

The CDR3 DNA is TGTGCCAGCAGCTTAGAGTTAGGCGGGGCGGCGGGGGAGACCCAGTACTTC. Translated, it gives CASSLELGGAAGETQYF. The chain is built from TRBV7-2 and TRBJ2-5, with D maybe TRBD2 (6 bases). The CDR3 has 17 residues. V was trimmed by 1 base and J by 5 bases, leaving 20 bases between them. CDR1 and CDR2 (germline): SGHTA, FQGNSA.

The chain carries TRBV11-3 and TRBJ2-7, with TRBD1 identical over 9 bases. The germline CDR1 and CDR2 sequences are SGHNT and YENEEA. There are 17 residues in the CDR3. Trimming removed 1 base from V and 0 bases from J; junction bases left unmatched: 7. The CDR3, as DNA: TGTGCCAGCAGCTTAGGAGGACAGGGGCCGGTCTCCTACGAGCAGTACTTC. This codes for CASSLGGQGPVSYEQYF. The full variable domain, rest sourced from reference TRBV11-3 and TRBJ2-7, is EAGVVQSPRYKIIEKKQPVAFWCNPISGHNTLYWYLQNLGQGPELLIRYENEEAVDDSQLPKDRFSAERLKGVDSTLKIQPAELGDSAVYLCASSLGGQGPVSYEQYFGPGTRLTVT.

The chain recombines TRBV28 with TRBJ2-3; 8 nucleotides line up with TRBD2. CDR3 length: 16 amino acids. V lost 2 bases and J lost 2; bases outside the gene matches: 6. Germline assignment: CDR1 MDHEN and CDR2 SYDVKM. As DNA, the CDR3 is TGTGCCAGCAGTTTAGTACGGGGGGGCGACACAGATACGCAGTATTTT. Its translation: CASSLVRGGDTDTQYF.

The chain employs TRBV7-2 and TRBJ1-2; 9 nucleotides line up with TRBD1. Germline assignment: CDR1 SGHTA and CDR2 FQGNSA. Trimming removed 6 bases from V and 7 bases from J; junction bases left unmatched: 6. The CDR3 has 13 residues. In DNA form, the CDR3 reads TGTGCCAGCAGGATGACAGGGGGAGGTGGCTACACCTTC. Amino acids: CASRMTGGGGYTF.

V usage is TRBV18 and J usage is TRBJ1-1, with no clear D. The length of the CDR3 is 15 residues. CDR1 and CDR2 (germline): KGHSH, LQKENI. Trimming cost V 0 bases and J 1 base, with 9 bases left between them. CDR3 DNA sequence: TGTGCCAGCTCACCACCACAGCTAAAGAACACTGAAGCTTTCTTT. This encodes CASSPPQLKNTEAFF.

The chain is built from TRBV19 and TRBJ1-1; D is perhaps TRBD1 (6 bases). This CDR3 is built from 18 residues. Per germline, CDR1 LNHDA and CDR2 SQIVND (reference sequence). The germline V and J ends were trimmed by 2 bases and 0 bases, with 19 bases remaining between them. CDR3 protein: CASSIQKGETVLNTEAFF. The CDR3 DNA reads as TGTGCCAGTAGTATACAAAAGGGGGAGACAGTGCTGAACACTGAAGCTTTCTTT.

The chain carries TRBV19 and TRBJ2-7; 11 bases map to TRBD1. V lost 6 bases and J lost 1; bases outside the gene matches: 8. Germline V lookup: CDR1 LNHDA, CDR2 SQIVND (reference sequence). This CDR3 has 16 residues. The CDR3, as DNA: TGTGCCAGTAGCCTCGCCGGGGACAGGGGGTCCTACGAGCAGTACTTC. Residues: CASSLAGDRGSYEQYF.

This clone came up once. This chain uses TRBV9 with TRBJ1-1; D remains unclear. The CDR3 totals 14 residues. Between the trimmed V and J ends, which lost 0 bases and 7 bases, there was a span of 13 bases. Germline V CDR1 and CDR2: SGDLS, YYNGEE. CDR3 DNA sequence: TGTGCCAGCAGCGTAGGAGTCCGGGAAGGTGAAGCTTTCTTT. Protein: CASSVGVREGEAFF.

The chain couples TRBV3-1 (or the pseudogene TRBV3-2) to TRBJ2-1; TRBD2 matches 14 bases. CDR1 and CDR2 (germline): LGHDT, YNNKEL (reference sequence). V was clipped by 3 bases and J by 6 bases; unmatched bases: 1. The length of the CDR3 is 15 residues. CDR3 loop: CASSHGTSGGNEQFF. The CDR3 region has the DNA TGTGCCAGCAGCCACGGGACTAGCGGGGGCAATGAGCAGTTCTTC.

This clone appeared once. Other DNA sequences in this sample translate to the same CDR3. The chain carries TRBV6-5 and TRBJ2-7, with 8 bases aligning to TRBD2. V lost 0 bases, J lost 2 bases, and 0 bases stayed unmatched. CDR1 and CDR2 (germline): MNHEY, SVGAGI. The CDR3 totals 14 residues. The CDR3 DNA is TGTGCCAGCAGTTACTCGCGGGGGGCCTACGAGCAGTACTTC. Translated: CASSYSRGAYEQYF.

The chain joins TRBV28 to TRBJ2-7; possible D gene TRBD1, 7 bases. Germline values: CDR1 MDHEN, CDR2 SYDVKM. This CDR3 is 14 amino acids long. V lost 3 bases and J lost 3, with 12 bases in between. For the CDR3, the DNA is TGTGCCAGCAGTTTCTCCCAGGGGGGCTACGAGCAGTACTTC. As protein: CASSFSQGGYEQYF.

The chain links TRBV14 to TRBJ1-2; TRBD1 matches at 7 bases. The CDR3 totals 13 residues. The germline CDR1 and CDR2 sequences are SGHDN and FVKESK. Trimming removed 7 bases from V and 5 bases from J; junction bases left unmatched: 7. In DNA form, the CDR3 reads TGTGCCAGCACCCGGGACAGATCTTATGGCTACACCTTC. It encodes CASTRDRSYGYTF.

The chain is built from TRBV28 and TRBJ1-2; D may be TRBD1 (5 bases). The CDR3 length is 14 residues. Germline CDR1 MDHEN, CDR2 SYDVKM. Deletions cut 2 bases from V and 5 bases from J, with 12 bases between. The chain's CDR3 is CASSLAFQGYGYTF. The CDR3 DNA sequence: TGTGCCAGCAGTTTAGCGTTTCAGGGATATGGCTACACCTTC.

The chain is built from TRBV10-2 and TRBJ2-1, with 7 bases lining up with TRBD1. This CDR3 region has 13 residues. The V segment lost 7 bases and the J segment 7 bases; nucleotides outside the gene matches: 7. Germline V CDR1 and CDR2: WSHSY, SAAADI. CDR3 nucleotide sequence: TGCGCCAGCACGACAGGGACCGGGAATGAGCAGTTCTTC. Protein product: CASTTGTGNEQFF.

The chain uses TRBV4-1 and TRBJ2-3; 9 bases map to TRBD2. Trimming at V came to 1 base and at J to 0 bases, leaving 8 bases not matched to a gene. From germline, CDR1 is MGHRA and CDR2 YSYEKL. This CDR3 is built from 18 residues. The CDR3 protein is CASSQGGGLAVSTDTQYF. CDR3 in DNA: TGCGCCAGCAGCCAAGGGGGGGGACTAGCAGTTAGCACAGATACGCAGTATTTT.

V usage is TRBV5-3 and J usage is TRBJ1-1; D uncertain. TRBV5-3 is annotated as an ORF whose role is uncertain. V shed 4 bases and J shed 1 base, with 17 bases lying between them. This CDR3 has 16 residues. CDR3 protein: CARSQVMRATNTEAFF. CDR3 DNA: TGTGCCAGAAGCCAGGTGATGAGGGCGACGAACACTGAAGCTTTCTTT.

This chain connects TRBV5-1 to TRBJ1-5; tentative D call: TRBD1 (5 bases). This CDR3 spans 14 amino acids. Trimming removed 1 base from V and 6 bases from J, with 11 bases in between. Germline CDR1 and CDR2: SGHRS and YFSETQ. The CDR3 DNA is TGCGCCAGCAGCTTGTGGGGGGAAGGTCAGCCCCAGCATTTT. Residues: CASSLWGEGQPQHF.

The V gene is TRBV27, the J gene TRBJ2-7; 7 bases match TRBD1. Trimming cost V 3 bases and J 2 bases; bases outside gene matches: 7. The germline V gene encodes CDR1 MNHEY and CDR2 SMNVEV (reference sequence). This CDR3 is built from 15 residues. This CDR3 reads CASSFGAQGAYEQYF. The DNA of the CDR3 is TGTGCCAGCAGTTTTGGTGCCCAGGGGGCCTACGAGCAGTACTTC.

The chain joins TRBV5-4 to TRBJ1-2; D is unresolved. The CDR3 has 13 amino acids. Trimming cost V 4 bases and J 7 bases, with 14 bases left between them. Per the germline V gene, CDR1 is SGHNT and CDR2 is YYREEE (reference sequence). The CDR3 protein is CASSTGDWRGYTF. The DNA for the CDR3 is TGTGCCAGCAGCACCGGGGATTGGCGTGGCTACACCTTC. Together with reference TRBV5-4 and TRBJ1-2, the CDR3 gives the full variable domain: ETGVTQSPTHLIKTRGQQVTLRCSSQSGHNTVSWYQQALGQGPQFIFQYYREEENGRGNFPPRFSGLQFPNYSSELNVNALELDDSALYLCASSTGDWRGYTFGSGTRLTVV.

This chain connects TRBV15 to TRBJ1-5, with 9 bases lining up with TRBD1. CDR1 is LNHNV and CDR2 is YYDKDF in the germline V gene (reference sequence). V trimming: 0 bases; J trimming: 3 bases; junction bases outside the gene matches: 6. The CDR3 runs to 17 residues. This CDR3 is CATSRDPGQGINQPQHF. CDR3 nucleotides: TGTGCCACCAGCAGAGACCCGGGACAGGGTATCAATCAGCCCCAGCATTTT. Full variable domain (remainder filled in from reference TRBV15 and TRBJ1-5): DAMVIQNPRYQVTQFGKPVTLSCSQTLNHNVMYWYQQKSSQAPKLLFHYYDKDFNNEADTPDNFQSRRPNTSFCFLDIRSPGLGDTAMYLCATSRDPGQGINQPQHFGDGTRLSIL.

This sequence joins TRBV11-2 and TRBJ1-1, with TRBD1 matching over 9 bases. This CDR3 spans 14 amino acids. Germline trimming cut 7 bases from V and 0 bases from J; bases unmatched to any gene: 3. Germline CDR1 and CDR2: SGHAT and FQNNGV. CDR3 protein: CASTNRGLNTEAFF. CDR3 sequence (DNA): TGTGCCAGCACCAACAGGGGGCTGAACACTGAAGCTTTCTTT.

The CDR3, as DNA: TGTGCCAGCAGCCAAACAGGGGGCGCGGGCCACACTGAAGCTTTCTTT. Translating it yields CASSQTGGAGHTEAFF. This chain uses TRBV3-1 (or the pseudogene TRBV3-2) with TRBJ1-1, with 9 bases aligning to TRBD1. V lost 2 bases to trimming and J lost 3 bases; unmatched junction nucleotides: 7. The CDR3 has 16 residues. The germline CDR1 and CDR2 sequences are LGHDT and YNNKEL (reference sequence).

V and J are TRBV30 and TRBJ1-4; 7 nucleotides match TRBD1. J gave up 3 bases and V 7 bases, and 5 bases lay outside the gene matches. The CDR3 contains 13 residues. The V gene's germline CDR1 is GTSNPN and CDR2 SVGIG (reference sequence). The CDR3 reads CAFDREANEKLFF. The CDR3 DNA sequence: TGTGCCTTTGACAGGGAGGCTAATGAAAAACTGTTTTTT.

This sequence joins TRBV19 and TRBJ1-4; perhaps TRBD1 as D (6 bases). The V gene lost 4 bases and the J gene lost 2 bases, with 11 bases spanning the gap. The CDR3 has 15 amino acids. Germline V gene lookup returns CDR1 LNHDA and CDR2 SQIVND (reference sequence). The DNA of the CDR3 is TGTGCCAGTAGTACATCAGGGGCGACTAATGAAAAACTGTTTTTT. It specifies CASSTSGATNEKLFF.

The genes are TRBV28 and TRBJ2-7, with a possible D match to TRBD1 (6 bases). The length of the CDR3 is 12 residues. From germline, CDR1 is MDHEN and CDR2 SYDVKM. Trimming took off 7 bases at V and 2 bases at J, with 9 bases between the two ends. CDR3 region: CASKDRTYEQYF. CDR3 sequence (DNA): TGTGCCAGCAAAGACAGGACCTACGAGCAGTACTTC.

The chain recombines TRBV12-3 or TRBV12-4 with TRBJ1-3; D is uncertain. V was shortened by 3 bases and J by 4 bases, with 4 bases between the two germline ends. This CDR3 region has 12 residues. The CDR3 DNA sequence: TGTGCCAGCAGTTTTCAGGGAAACACCATATATTTT. Protein product: CASSFQGNTIYF.

The chain is built from TRBV19 and TRBJ2-2, with a weak D call TRBD2 (5 bases). The V and J ends lost 5 bases and 4 bases respectively, with 17 bases between them. The CDR3 loop spans 16 amino acids. Per germline, CDR1 LNHDA and CDR2 SQIVND (reference sequence). CDR3 bases: TGTGCCAGTAGTTCACCAAGCTCGGGGAGCACCGGGGAGCTGTTTTTT. The encoded protein is CASSSPSSGSTGELFF.

V gene TRBV27 combines with J gene TRBJ1-5; D gene uncertain. V was clipped by 5 bases and J by 0 bases, with 8 bases between them. CDR1 MNHEY and CDR2 SMNVEV come from the germline V gene (reference sequence). The CDR3 spans 14 residues. The CDR3 protein is CASSNINSNQPQHF. DNA for the CDR3: TGTGCCAGCAGTAATATTAATAGCAATCAGCCCCAGCATTTT.

The V call is TRBV10-3, the J call TRBJ2-3, with 7 bases matching TRBD2. The junction had 12 bases not matched to a gene; V was cut back by 8 bases and J by 4 bases. The CDR3 runs to 15 residues. CDR1 and CDR2 from the germline V gene are ENHRY and SYGVKD. CDR3 in DNA: TGTGCCATCGCCAGCCTGGCGGGGGACCCAGATACGCAGTATTTT. Translated: CAIASLAGDPDTQYF.